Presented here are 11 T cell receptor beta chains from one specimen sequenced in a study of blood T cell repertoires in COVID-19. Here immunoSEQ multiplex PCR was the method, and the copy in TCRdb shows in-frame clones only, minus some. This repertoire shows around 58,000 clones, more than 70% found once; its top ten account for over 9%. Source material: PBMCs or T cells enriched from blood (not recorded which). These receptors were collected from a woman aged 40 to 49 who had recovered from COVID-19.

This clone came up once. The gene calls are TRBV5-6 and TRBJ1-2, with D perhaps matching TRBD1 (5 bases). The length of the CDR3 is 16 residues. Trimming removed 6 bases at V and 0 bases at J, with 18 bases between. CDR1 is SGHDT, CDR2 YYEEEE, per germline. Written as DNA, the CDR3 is TGTGCCAGCACTAAAAGGGGAATTAAGGCTAACTATGGCTACACCTTC. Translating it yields CASTKRGIKANYGYTF. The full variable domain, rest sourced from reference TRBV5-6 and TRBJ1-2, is DAGVTQSPTHLIKTRGQQVTLRCSPKSGHDTVSWYQQALGQGPQFIFQYYEEEERQRGNFPDRFSGHQFPNYSSELNVNALLLGDSALYLCASTKRGIKANYGYTFGSGTRLTVV.

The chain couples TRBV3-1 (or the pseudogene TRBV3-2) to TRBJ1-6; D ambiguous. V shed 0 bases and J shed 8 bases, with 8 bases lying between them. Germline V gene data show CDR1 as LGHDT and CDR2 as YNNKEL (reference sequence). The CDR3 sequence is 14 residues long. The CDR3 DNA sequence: TGTGCCAGCAGCCAAGATGCGCGATATTCACCCCTCCACTTT. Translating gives CASSQDARYSPLHF.

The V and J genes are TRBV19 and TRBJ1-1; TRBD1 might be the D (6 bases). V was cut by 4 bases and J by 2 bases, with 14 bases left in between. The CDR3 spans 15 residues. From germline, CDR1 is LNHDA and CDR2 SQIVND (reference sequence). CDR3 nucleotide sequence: TGTGCCAGTAGTACAGGGGATTGGGAAAACACTGAAGCTTTCTTT. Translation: CASSTGDWENTEAFF.

CDR3 sequence (DNA): TGTGCCAGCAGGTCCGGGACAACGGGGACATATACGCAGTATTTT. Residues: CASRSGTTGTYTQYF. The V gene is TRBV11-2, the J gene TRBJ2-3; weak D call: TRBD1 (6 bases). V gave up 6 bases and J gave up 7 bases, with 20 bases separating them. Germline V gene data show CDR1 as SGHAT and CDR2 as FQNNGV. The CDR3 runs to 15 residues.

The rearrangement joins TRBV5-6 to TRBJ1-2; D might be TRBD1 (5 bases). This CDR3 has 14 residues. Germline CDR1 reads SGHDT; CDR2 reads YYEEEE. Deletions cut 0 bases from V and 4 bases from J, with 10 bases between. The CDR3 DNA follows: TGTGCCAGCAGCTTGGGTCAGGGCCCCTATGGCTACACCTTC. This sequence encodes CASSLGQGPYGYTF.

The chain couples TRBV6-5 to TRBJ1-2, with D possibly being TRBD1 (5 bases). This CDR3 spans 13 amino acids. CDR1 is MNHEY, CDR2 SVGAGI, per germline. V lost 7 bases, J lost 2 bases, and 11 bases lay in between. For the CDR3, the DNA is TGTGCCAGCAAGAATCGGGGGAACTATGGCTACACCTTC. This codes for CASKNRGNYGYTF.

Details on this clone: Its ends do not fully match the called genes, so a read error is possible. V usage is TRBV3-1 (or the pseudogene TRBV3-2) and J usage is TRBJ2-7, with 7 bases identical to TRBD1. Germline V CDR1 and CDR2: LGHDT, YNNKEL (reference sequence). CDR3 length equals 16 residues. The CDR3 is CASSQGQGTVSYEQYF. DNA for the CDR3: TGTGCCAGCAGTCAAGGGCAAGGGACAGTCTCCTACGAGCAGTACTTC.

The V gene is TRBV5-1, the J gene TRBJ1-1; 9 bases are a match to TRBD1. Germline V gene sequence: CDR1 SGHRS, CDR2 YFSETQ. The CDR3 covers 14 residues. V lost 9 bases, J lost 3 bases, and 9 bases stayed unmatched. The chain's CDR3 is CATGQGLGDTEAFF. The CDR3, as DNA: TGCGCCACCGGACAGGGGTTAGGGGACACTGAAGCTTTCTTT.

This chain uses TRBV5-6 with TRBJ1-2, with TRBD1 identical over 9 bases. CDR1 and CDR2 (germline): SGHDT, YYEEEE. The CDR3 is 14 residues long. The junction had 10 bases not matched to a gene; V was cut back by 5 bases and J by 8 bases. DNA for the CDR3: TGTGCCAGCAGGTCGACAGGGGGTGTCTGGGGCTACACCTTC. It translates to CASRSTGGVWGYTF.

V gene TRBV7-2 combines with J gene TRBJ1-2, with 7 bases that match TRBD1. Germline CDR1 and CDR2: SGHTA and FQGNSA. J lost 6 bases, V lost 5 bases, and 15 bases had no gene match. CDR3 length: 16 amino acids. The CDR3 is CASSPGTVANQHGYTF. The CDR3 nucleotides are TGTGCCAGCAGCCCAGGGACAGTCGCGAATCAACATGGCTACACCTTC.

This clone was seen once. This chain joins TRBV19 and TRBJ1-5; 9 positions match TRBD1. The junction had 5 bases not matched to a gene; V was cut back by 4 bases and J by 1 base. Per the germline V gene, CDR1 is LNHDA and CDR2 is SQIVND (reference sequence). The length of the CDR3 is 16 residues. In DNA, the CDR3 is TGTGCCAGTAGTACGTTACAGGGGGCGAGCAATCAGCCCCAGCATTTT. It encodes CASSTLQGASNQPQHF. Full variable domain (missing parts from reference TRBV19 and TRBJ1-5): DGGITQSPKYLFRKEGQNVTLSCEQNLNHDAMYWYRQDPGQGLRLIYYSQIVNDFQKGDIAEGYSVSREKKESFPLTVTSAQKNPTAFYLCASSTLQGASNQPQHFGDGTRLSIL.